A selection of T cell receptor beta chains follows, all from one sample in a study of shared clonotypes between healthy human individuals. Method: immunoSEQ multiplex PCR; TCRdb's copy keeps in-frame clones and lacks some. The data contain about 2.2 million clones, about 93% of them singletons. Source material: naive CD8+ T cells from PBMCs. These receptors all stem from a man younger than 35 in good health. Some clones in this sample may be carry-over from other donors' samples. The CDR3 runs from the conserved cysteine through the conserved F or W. A D gene is named only where the DNA matches it firmly. Only some rows state a clone size, as once, few, many or a class for expanded clones.

abundance	d_gene	j_gene	v_gene	CDR3nt	CDR3aa
-	-	TRBJ2-1	TRBV9	TGTGCCAGCAGCGTAAGGGGAAACTACAATGAGCAGTTCTTC	CASSVRGNYNEQFF
-	TRBD1	TRBJ1-5	TRBV4-1	TGCGCCAGCAGCCAGCGACAGGGGAATCAGCCCCAGCATTTT	CASSQRQGNQPQHF
-	TRBD1	TRBJ1-1	TRBV28	TGTGCCAGCAGTTCAATCCCGGGACAGGCAACGGGAGCTTTCTTT	CASSSIPGQATGAFF
-	-	TRBJ1-5	TRBV6-5	TGTGCCAGCAGTTACTCGGATCAGCCCCAGCATTTT	CASSYSDQPQHF
-	-	TRBJ2-2	TRBV29-1	TGCAGCGTTTACGATTCACACTCCCCCGAGAACACCGGGGAGCTGTTTTTT	CSVYDSHSPENTGELFF
-	-	TRBJ2-7	TRBV4-1	TGCGCCAGCAGCCGTCAGGGTACTAACCACGAGCAGTACTTC	CASSRQGTNHEQYF
-	-	TRBJ1-2	TRBV21-1	TGTGCCAGCAGCAAATGGGGGCTAACATTGTGGGGCTACACCTTC	CASSKWGLTLWGYTF
-	-	TRBJ1-5	TRBV6-5	TGTGCCAGCAGCCCCCTGTCCTTTGGTCAGCCCCAGCATTTT	CASSPLSFGQPQHF
-	TRBD1	TRBJ2-7	TRBV27	TGTGCCAGCAGTTCAAAGACAGGGGTGGACGAGCAGTACTTC	CASSSKTGVDEQYF
-	-	TRBJ2-2	TRBV9	TGTGCCAGCAGCCCTTCAGGGAACACCGGGGAGCTGTTTTTT	CASSPSGNTGELFF
-	TRBD2	TRBJ2-1	TRBV4-3	TGCGCCAGCAGCTCGGGACTAGCGGGAGGATCCGAGCAGTTCTTC	CASSSGLAGGSEQFF
once	TRBD2	TRBJ2-1	TRBV7-9	TGTGCCAGCAGTTCCATAGCGGGAGCGGATAATGAGCAGTTCTTC	CASSSIAGADNEQFF
-	-	TRBJ2-7	TRBV7-8	TGTGCCAGCAGCTTAGGCCTCGATATAGAGCAGTACTTC	CASSLGLDIEQYF
-	-	TRBJ2-5	TRBV27	TGTGCCAGCAGAGCCCCTAGGGGGGCAGAGGAGACCCAGTACTTC	CASRAPRGAEETQYF
-	-	TRBJ2-5	TRBV27	TGTGCCAGCAGATCTAGCTCCAAGACCCAGTACTTC	CASRSSSKTQYF
-	-	TRBJ2-5	TRBV5-3	TGTGCCAGAAGCTTGGGGGGCAGTGCGAAGACCCAGTACTTC	CARSLGGSAKTQYF